The rows below give T cell receptor beta chains drawn from one sample of a study of cytomegalovirus exposure and HLA in healthy donors. This table comes from immunoSEQ multiplex PCR, and its TCRdb copy is limited to in-frame clones, with some not included. In the table there are fewer than 70,000 clones, 74% of which are singletons. The sample taken for sequencing was PBMCs. These receptors came from a woman aged 55-75 years in good health and CMV-seropositive. CDR3s include the opening cysteine and the closing phenylalanine or tryptophan. Fields, in order: clone size, D gene, J gene, V gene, CDR3 protein, CDR3 DNA. A D gene is named only where the DNA matches it firmly. Expanded clones are given a class, and other clones once, few, many or no size at all.

NA | TRBD2 | TRBJ2-1 | TRBV7-2 | CASGRRAGGSYNEQFF | TGTGCCAGCGGGAGGCGGGCGGGGGGCTCCTACAATGAGCAGTTCTTC
few | NA | TRBJ2-7 | TRBV6-1 | CASLPGGPGEQYF | TGTGCCAGTTTACCCGGAGGGCCAGGGGAGCAGTACTTC
NA | TRBD1 | TRBJ1-2 | TRBV6-5 | CVSSKHRGLVYGYTF | TGTGTCAGCAGTAAACACAGGGGGCTAGTCTATGGCTACACCTTC
few | NA | TRBJ1-2 | TRBV14 | CASSQGGVRGYTF | TGTGCCAGCAGCCAAGGGGGAGTGCGTGGCTACACCTTC
NA | NA | TRBJ1-2 | TRBV19 | CASSIGPGGSYGYTF | TGTGCCAGTAGTATAGGTCCGGGTGGATCGTATGGCTACACCTTC
NA | TRBD1 | TRBJ1-1 | TRBV18 | CASSPQRGRGNEAFF | TGTGCCAGCTCACCACAGAGGGGGCGTGGGAATGAAGCTTTCTTT
NA | NA | TRBJ2-7 | TRBV6-5 | CASIRSYEQYF | TGTGCCAGCATCCGCTCCTACGAGCAGTACTTC
NA | NA | TRBJ1-5 | TRBV5-1 | CASSLDSPNQPQHF | TGCGCCAGCAGTCTGGACAGTCCCAATCAGCCCCAGCATTTT
NA | NA | TRBJ1-1 | TRBV18 | CASSPRVPEAFF | TGTGCCAGCTCACCGCGGGTTCCTGAAGCTTTCTTT
NA | NA | TRBJ1-1 | TRBV5-1 | CASSLGQRPSNTEAFF | TGCGCCAGCAGCTTGGGGCAGCGACCTTCGAACACTGAAGCTTTCTTT
NA | TRBD2 | TRBJ2-7 | TRBV5-1 | CASRLEGGPLQQYF | TGCGCCAGCCGCTTAGAGGGAGGGCCTTTGCAGCAGTACTTC
NA | NA | TRBJ2-5 | TRBV7-9 | CASSQQEQETQYF | TGTGCCAGCAGCCAACAGGAACAAGAGACCCAGTACTTC
NA | NA | TRBJ1-5 | TRBV4-1 | CASSQEFGGNQPQHF | TGCGCCAGCAGCCAAGAGTTTGGAGGCAATCAGCCCCAGCATTTT
NA | TRBD1 | TRBJ2-7 | TRBV7-9 | CASSAHRGHGYEQYF | TGTGCCAGCAGCGCCCACAGGGGTCACGGCTACGAGCAGTACTTC
NA | NA | TRBJ2-6 | TRBV2 | CASSEFLSGANVLTF | TGTGCCAGCAGTGAGTTTCTCTCTGGGGCCAACGTCCTGACTTTC
NA | NA | TRBJ2-3 | TRBV6-1 | CASSGTSRGSTDTQYF | TGTGCCAGCAGTGGTACGTCGCGGGGAAGCACAGATACGCAGTATTTT
once | TRBD1 | TRBJ2-1 | TRBV5-4 | CASSSRDRGFGNEQFF | TGTGCCAGCAGCTCCCGGGACAGGGGATTTGGGAATGAGCAGTTCTTC
NA | TRBD1 | TRBJ1-2 | TRBV27 | CASREGALYGYTF | TGTGCCAGCAGGGAGGGGGCCCTCTATGGCTACACCTTC
many | TRBD1 | TRBJ2-7 | TRBV5-1 | CASSVGQGTNEQYF | TGCGCCAGCAGCGTTGGACAGGGGACTAACGAGCAGTACTTC
NA | NA | TRBJ1-1 | TRBV7-8 | CASSSHRETEAFF | TGTGCCAGCAGCTCCCACAGGGAAACCGAAGCTTTCTTT
few | NA | TRBJ1-3 | TRBV7-9 | CASRRTVDTIYF | TGTGCCAGCAGGCGGACTGTCGACACCATATATTTT
NA | TRBD1 | TRBJ1-5 | TRBV6-5 | CASSPDRLGQPQHF | TGTGCCAGCAGCCCGGACAGGTTGGGTCAGCCCCAGCATTTT
NA | NA | TRBJ1-4 | TRBV5-8 | CASSLGEALFFNEKLFF | TGTGCCAGCAGCTTGGGAGAGGCCCTTTTTTTTAATGAAAAACTGTTTTTT